This section outlines one T cell receptor (beta chain) sequence together with its context. No antigen is known for it. This specimen comes from a study of cytomegalovirus exposure and HLA in healthy donors. The CDR3 loop spans 19 amino acids. Per the germline V gene, CDR1 is SEHNR and CDR2 is FQNEAQ (reference sequence). The V gene lost 1 base and the J gene lost 4 bases, with 25 bases spanning the gap. PCR was performed using 60 Vbeta and 13 Jbeta primers. The data were produced by immunoSEQ multiplex PCR, yet TCRdb's version contains in-frame clones alone and is incomplete. The repertoire has 100,000 to 150,000 clones, under 90% of them found once; the top ten carry around 0.7%. Healthy bone marrow donors made up the donor group. Study-level results: In a later analysis, TCR association rates varied by HLA locus: DRB1 most, HLA-C fewest. Among the sequence variants, a highly shared cluster was likely an artifact of sequencing. With further analysis later on, most CMV-associated TCR beta chains appeared HLA-restricted.

The clonotype originates from a man aged 18 to 29 in good health and CMV-seronegative. The chain couples TRBV7-9 to TRBJ1-1, with D perhaps TRBD1 (6 bases). The sequenced material came from PBMCs. The CDR3 DNA follows: TGTGCCAGCAGCTTAGTAGGGGGAAGAGGGGTAGGGGTTAGCACTGAAGCTTTCTTT. Protein: CASSLVGGRGVGVSTEAFF.